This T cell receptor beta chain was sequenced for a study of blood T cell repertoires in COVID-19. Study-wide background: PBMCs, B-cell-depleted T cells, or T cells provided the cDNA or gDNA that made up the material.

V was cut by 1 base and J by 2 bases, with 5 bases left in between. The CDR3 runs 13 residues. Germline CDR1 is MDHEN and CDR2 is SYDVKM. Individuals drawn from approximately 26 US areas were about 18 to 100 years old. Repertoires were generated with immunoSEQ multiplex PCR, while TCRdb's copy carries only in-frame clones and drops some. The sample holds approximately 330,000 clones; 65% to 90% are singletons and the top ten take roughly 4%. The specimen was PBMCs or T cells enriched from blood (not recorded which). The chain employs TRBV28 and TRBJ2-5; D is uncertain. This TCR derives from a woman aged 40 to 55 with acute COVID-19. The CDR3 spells CASSLSQQETQYF. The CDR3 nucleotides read TGTGCCAGCAGTTTATCCCAGCAAGAGACCCAGTACTTC.